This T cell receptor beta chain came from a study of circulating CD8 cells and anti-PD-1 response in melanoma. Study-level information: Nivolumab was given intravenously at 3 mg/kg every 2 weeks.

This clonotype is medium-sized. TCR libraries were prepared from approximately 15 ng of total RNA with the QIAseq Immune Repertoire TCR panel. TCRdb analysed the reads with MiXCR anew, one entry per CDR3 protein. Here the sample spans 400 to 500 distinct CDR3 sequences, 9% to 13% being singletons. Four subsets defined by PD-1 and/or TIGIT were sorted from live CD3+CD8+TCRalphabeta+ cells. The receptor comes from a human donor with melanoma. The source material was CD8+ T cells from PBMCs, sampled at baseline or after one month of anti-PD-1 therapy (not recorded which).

The chain's CDR3 is CATSVGAGELFF. In DNA form, the CDR3 reads TGTGCCACCAGTGTCGGCGCCGGGGAGCTGTTTTTT. The chain combines TRBV24-1 with TRBJ2-2; D is undetermined. The CDR3 runs 12 residues. The ends were cut back, 5 bases at V and 6 bases at J, with 6 bases in the middle. CDR1 is KGHDR, CDR2 SFDVKD, per germline.